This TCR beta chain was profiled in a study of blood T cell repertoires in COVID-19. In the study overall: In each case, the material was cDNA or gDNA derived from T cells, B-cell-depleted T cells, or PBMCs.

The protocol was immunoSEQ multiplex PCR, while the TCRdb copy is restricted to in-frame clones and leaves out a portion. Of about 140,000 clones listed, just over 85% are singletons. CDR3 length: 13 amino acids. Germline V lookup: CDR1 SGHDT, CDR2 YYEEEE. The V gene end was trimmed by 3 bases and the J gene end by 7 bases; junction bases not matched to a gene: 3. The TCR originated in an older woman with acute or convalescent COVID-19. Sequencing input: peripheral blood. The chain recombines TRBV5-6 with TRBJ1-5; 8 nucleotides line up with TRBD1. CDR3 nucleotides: TGTGCCAGCAGCTCAGGGGGCGAGCAGCCCCAGCATTTT. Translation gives CASSSGGEQPQHF.